Below, 16 T cell receptor beta chains from the same sample are listed, as sequenced in a study of blood T cells in healthy people across ages. Next came a second PCR, run for about 7 to 12 cycles, which used a sample-barcoded 5' primer along with a J-beta primer mix. TCRdb re-analysed the 5' RACE reads in MiXCR, keeping a single row per CDR3 protein. The sample holds around 850,000 distinct CDR3 sequences; 35% to 40% are singletons and the top ten take approximately 12%. Source material: blood. The receptors stem from a man between 18 and 29 years old in good health.

V and J are TRBV2 and TRBJ2-3, with no clear D. The CDR3 totals 12 residues. The germline V and J ends were trimmed by 3 bases and 8 bases, with 9 bases remaining between them. CDR1 SNHLY and CDR2 FYNNEI come from the germline V gene. The CDR3 region has the DNA TGTGCCAGCAGTGACCGGACGGCTACGCAGTATTTT. Encoded protein: CASSDRTATQYF. Full variable domain (rest looked up from reference TRBV2 and TRBJ2-3): EPEVTQTPSHQVTQMGQEVILRCVPISNHLYFYWYRQILGQKVEFLVSFYNNEISEKSEIFDDQFSVERPDGSNFTLKIRSTKLEDSAMYFCASSDRTATQYFGPGTRLTVL.

This clonotype came up a few times. The chain uses TRBV28 and TRBJ2-7, with D uncertain. The CDR3 covers 19 residues. Trimming removed 4 bases from V and 2 bases from J, with 27 bases in between. Germline V lookup: CDR1 MDHEN, CDR2 SYDVKM. CDR3 in DNA: TGTGCCAGCAGTTCTTACACCAAAACGGGCTTAGGTCCCCCCTACGAGCAGTACTTC. This encodes CASSSYTKTGLGPPYEQYF.

The chain is built from TRBV4-1 and TRBJ2-6; D call uncertain. The CDR3 covers 16 residues. CDR1 MGHRA and CDR2 YSYEKL come from the germline V gene. V was shortened by 5 bases and J by 3 bases, with 14 bases between the two germline ends. The CDR3: CASSFQASHGANVLTF. The DNA for the CDR3 is TGCGCCAGCAGCTTCCAGGCGTCCCATGGGGCCAACGTCCTGACTTTC.

The rearrangement joins TRBV20-1 to TRBJ2-7, with TRBD1 identical over 9 bases. The CDR3 is 14 amino acids. J gave up 5 bases and V 3 bases, and 8 bases lay outside the gene matches. Germline V lookup: CDR1 DFQATT, CDR2 SNEGSKA (reference sequence). In DNA form, the CDR3 reads TGCAGTGCTAGGGATCGGGACAGGGACCACGAGCAGTACTTC. This codes for CSARDRDRDHEQYF.

This clonotype was counted between two and nine times. This chain links TRBV10-2 with TRBJ2-2; D is uncertain. The CDR3 extends over 15 amino acids. The germline V and J ends were trimmed by 8 bases and 0 bases, with 13 bases remaining between them. Per germline, CDR1 WSHSY and CDR2 SAAADI. CDR3 loop: CASGPDPANTGELFF. The CDR3 DNA reads as TGCGCCAGCGGCCCGGACCCCGCGAACACCGGGGAGCTGTTTTTT.

V usage is TRBV2 and J usage is TRBJ2-7, with TRBD1 identical over 7 bases. V lost 6 bases, J lost 2 bases, and 10 bases stayed unmatched. This CDR3 is 15 amino acids long. The V gene's germline CDR1 is SNHLY and CDR2 FYNNEI. The CDR3 DNA is TGTGCCAGCAGCTACCGGGACAGCTTTACCTACGAGCAGTACTTC. It specifies CASSYRDSFTYEQYF.

The chain is built from TRBV11-2 and TRBJ2-7; possibly TRBD1 or TRBD2 for D (6 bases each). There are 15 residues in the CDR3. The V and J ends lost 5 bases and 7 bases respectively, with 21 bases between them. Germline assignment: CDR1 SGHAT and CDR2 FQNNGV. CDR3 DNA: TGTGCCAGCAGCCCCGTTAATCGGGGGCAAGATGAGCAGTACTTC. This codes for CASSPVNRGQDEQYF.

There are a few counts of this clonotype. CDR3 loop: CAISEGTLLGYGYTF. As DNA, the CDR3 is TGTGCCATCAGTGAGGGGACCTTATTGGGGTATGGCTACACCTTC. The V and J genes are TRBV10-3 and TRBJ1-2; D perhaps matches TRBD1 (5 bases). This CDR3 comprises 15 residues. From germline, CDR1 is ENHRY and CDR2 SYGVKD. With 2 bases removed from V and 5 bases from J, the gap between germline ends came to 15 bases.

Of note for this clonotype: This may come from a read error, since a much larger clone is one base off. V gene TRBV12-3 or TRBV12-4 combines with J gene TRBJ2-1; TRBD1 aligns across 9 bases. With 6 bases clipped from V and 5 bases from J, the junction kept 14 bases outside the gene matches. CDR3 size: 17 residues. Here the CDR3 reads CASSSPEAGQGDNEQFF. CDR3 in DNA: TGTGCCAGCAGCTCTCCCGAGGCGGGACAGGGCGACAATGAGCAGTTCTTC.

In its sample, this clonotype was seen a few times. The CDR3 loop reads CASSQEASKFYNEQFF. The DNA of the CDR3 is TGTGCCAGCAGCCAAGAGGCCAGTAAATTCTACAATGAGCAGTTCTTC. V and J are TRBV14 and TRBJ2-1; D ambiguous. The CDR3 contains 16 residues. The V end lost 0 bases, the J end lost 3 bases, and 12 bases lay between the germline ends. Per the germline V gene, CDR1 is SGHDN and CDR2 is FVKESK.

The V gene is TRBV11-2, the J gene TRBJ2-5; D not certain. CDR1 is SGHAT and CDR2 is FQNNGV in the germline V gene. With 4 bases removed from V and 6 bases from J, the gap between germline ends came to 12 bases. This CDR3 has 13 residues. This CDR3 is CASSSTATQTQYF. DNA for the CDR3: TGTGCCAGCAGCTCGACGGCAACGCAGACCCAGTACTTC.

The chain recombines TRBV27 with TRBJ2-3, with 7 bases fitting TRBD1. This CDR3 region has 12 residues. Germline CDR1 reads MNHEY; CDR2 reads SMNVEV (reference sequence). With 10 bases clipped from V and 3 bases from J, the junction kept 4 bases outside the gene matches. The chain's CDR3 is CAIWDRTDTQYF. CDR3 DNA sequence: TGTGCCATCTGGGACAGAACAGATACGCAGTATTTT.

This clonotype was observed a handful of times. This rearrangement joins TRBV12-3 or TRBV12-4 to TRBJ2-5; D is tentatively TRBD1 or TRBD2 (6 bases each). CDR3 size: 14 residues. With 5 bases removed from V and 11 bases from J, the gap between germline ends came to 21 bases. The DNA of the CDR3 is TGTGCCAGCAGTCCGGGCGGGACAATGCGTAAGCAGTACTTC. Protein product: CASSPGGTMRKQYF.

This clonotype was seen many times. The chain recombines TRBV28 with TRBJ2-3; D call uncertain. Trimming took 8 bases from V and 0 from J, leaving 6 bases between them. Germline V gives CDR1 MDHEN, CDR2 SYDVKM. The CDR3 totals 12 residues. The CDR3 is CASLASTDTQYF. CDR3 bases: TGTGCCAGCCTGGCTAGCACAGATACGCAGTATTTT.

V usage is TRBV7-9 and J usage is TRBJ1-5, with D perhaps matching TRBD1 (5 bases). V gave up 5 bases and J gave up 7 bases, with 12 bases separating them. The CDR3 runs to 13 residues. Germline V gene data show CDR1 as SEHNR and CDR2 as FQNEAQ (reference sequence). CDR3 nucleotide sequence: TGTGCCAGCAGCGTAGAGGGGTTGCAGCCCCAGCATTTT. This encodes CASSVEGLQPQHF.

The chain uses TRBV7-2 and TRBJ2-1; D is unresolved. The CDR3 is 12 residues long. V shed 5 bases and J shed 12 bases, with 14 bases lying between them. Germline CDR1 and CDR2: SGHTA and FQGNSA. The CDR3 spells CASSTPRNTQFF. The CDR3 DNA reads as TGTGCCAGCAGCACCCCCCGGAATACGCAGTTCTTC.